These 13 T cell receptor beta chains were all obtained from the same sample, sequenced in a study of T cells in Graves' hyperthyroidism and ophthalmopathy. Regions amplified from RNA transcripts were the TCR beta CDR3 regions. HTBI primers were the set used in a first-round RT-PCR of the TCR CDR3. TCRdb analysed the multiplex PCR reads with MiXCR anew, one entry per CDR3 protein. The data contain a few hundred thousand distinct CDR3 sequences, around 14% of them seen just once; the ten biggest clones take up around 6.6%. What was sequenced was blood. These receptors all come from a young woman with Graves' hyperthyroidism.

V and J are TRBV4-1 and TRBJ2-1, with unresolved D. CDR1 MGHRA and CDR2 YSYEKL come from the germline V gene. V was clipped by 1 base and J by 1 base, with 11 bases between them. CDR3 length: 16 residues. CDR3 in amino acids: CASSQVGRKSYNEQFF. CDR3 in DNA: TGCGCCAGCAGCCAAGTTGGCCGAAAATCCTACAATGAGCAGTTCTTC.

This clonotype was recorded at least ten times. The CDR3 loop reads CASSPITGEQFF. CDR3 coding DNA: TGTGCCAGCAGCCCAATTACGGGGGAGCAGTTCTTC. The rearrangement joins TRBV7-9 to TRBJ2-1, with a weak D call TRBD2 (5 bases). V was cut by 5 bases and J by 10 bases, with 12 bases left in between. The CDR3 sequence is 12 residues long. Germline V gene data show CDR1 as SEHNR and CDR2 as FQNEAQ (reference sequence).

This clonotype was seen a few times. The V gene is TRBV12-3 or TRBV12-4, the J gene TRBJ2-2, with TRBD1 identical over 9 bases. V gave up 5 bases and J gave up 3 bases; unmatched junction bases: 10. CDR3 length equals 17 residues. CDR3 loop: CASSPGTGIWDTGELFF. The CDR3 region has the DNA TGTGCCAGCAGTCCCGGGACAGGGATTTGGGACACCGGGGAGCTGTTTTTT.

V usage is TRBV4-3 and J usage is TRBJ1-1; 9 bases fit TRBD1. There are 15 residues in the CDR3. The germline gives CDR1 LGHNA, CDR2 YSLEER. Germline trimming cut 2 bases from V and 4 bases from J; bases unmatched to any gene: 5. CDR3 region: CASSQQQGAVTEAFF. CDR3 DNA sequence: TGCGCCAGCAGCCAACAACAGGGGGCGGTCACTGAAGCTTTCTTT.

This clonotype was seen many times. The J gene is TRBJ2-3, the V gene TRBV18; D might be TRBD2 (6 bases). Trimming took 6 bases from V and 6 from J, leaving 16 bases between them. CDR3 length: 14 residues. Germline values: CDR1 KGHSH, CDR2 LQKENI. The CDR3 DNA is TGTGCCAGCTCCGAGGGACTTCACGGGGATACGCAGTATTTT. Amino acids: CASSEGLHGDTQYF. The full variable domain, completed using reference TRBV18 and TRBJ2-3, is NAGVMQNPRHLVRRRGQEARLRCSPMKGHSHVYWYRQLPEEGLKFMVYLQKENIIDESGMPKERFSAEFPKEGPSILRIQQVVRGDSAAYFCASSEGLHGDTQYFGPGTRLTVL.

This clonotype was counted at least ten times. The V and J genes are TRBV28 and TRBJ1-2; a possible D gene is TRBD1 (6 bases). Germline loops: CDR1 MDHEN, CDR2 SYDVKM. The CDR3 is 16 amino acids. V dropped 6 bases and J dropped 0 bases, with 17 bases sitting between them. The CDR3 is CASRSRTVLANYGYTF. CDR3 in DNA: TGTGCCAGCAGAAGCAGGACAGTTTTAGCTAACTATGGCTACACCTTC.

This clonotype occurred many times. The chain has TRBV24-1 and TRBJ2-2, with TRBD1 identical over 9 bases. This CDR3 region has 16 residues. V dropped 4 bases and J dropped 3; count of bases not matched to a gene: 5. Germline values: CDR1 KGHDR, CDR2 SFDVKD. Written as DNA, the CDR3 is TGTGCCACCAGTGACCGAACAGGGGGCGACACCGGGGAGCTGTTTTTT. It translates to CATSDRTGGDTGELFF.

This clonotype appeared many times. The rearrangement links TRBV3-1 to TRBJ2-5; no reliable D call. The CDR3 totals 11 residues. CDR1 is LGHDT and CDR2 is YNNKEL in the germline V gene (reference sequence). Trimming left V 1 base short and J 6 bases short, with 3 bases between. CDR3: CASSQGQTQYF. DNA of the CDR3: TGTGCCAGCAGCCAAGGTCAGACCCAGTACTTC.

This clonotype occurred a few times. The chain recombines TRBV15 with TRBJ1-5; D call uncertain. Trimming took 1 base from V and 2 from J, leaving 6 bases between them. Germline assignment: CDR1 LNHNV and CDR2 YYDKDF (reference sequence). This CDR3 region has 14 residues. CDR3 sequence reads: CATSRAMGNQPQHF. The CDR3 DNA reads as TGTGCCACCAGCAGAGCCATGGGCAATCAGCCCCAGCATTTT.

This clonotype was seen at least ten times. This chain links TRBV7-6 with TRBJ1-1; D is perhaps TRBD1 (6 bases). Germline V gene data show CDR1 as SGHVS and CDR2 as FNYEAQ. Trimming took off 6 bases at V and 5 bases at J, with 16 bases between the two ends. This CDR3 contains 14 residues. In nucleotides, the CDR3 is TGTGCCAGCAGTTTGATGGGGGGCGGGACTGAAGCTTTCTTT. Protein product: CASSLMGGGTEAFF.

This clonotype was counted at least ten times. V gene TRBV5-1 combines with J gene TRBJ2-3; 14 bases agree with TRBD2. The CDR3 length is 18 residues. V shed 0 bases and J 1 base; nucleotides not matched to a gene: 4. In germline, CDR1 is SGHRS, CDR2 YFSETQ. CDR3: CASSLGLAGGPGTDTQYF. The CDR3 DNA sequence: TGCGCCAGCAGCTTGGGACTAGCGGGAGGGCCAGGCACAGATACGCAGTATTTT.

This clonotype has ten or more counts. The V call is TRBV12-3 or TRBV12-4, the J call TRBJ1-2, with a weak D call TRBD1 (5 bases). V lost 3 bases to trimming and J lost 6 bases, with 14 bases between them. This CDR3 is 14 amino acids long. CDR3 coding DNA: TGTGCCAGCAGTTTTTCTTTAGGGGATCATGGCTACACCTTC. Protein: CASSFSLGDHGYTF.

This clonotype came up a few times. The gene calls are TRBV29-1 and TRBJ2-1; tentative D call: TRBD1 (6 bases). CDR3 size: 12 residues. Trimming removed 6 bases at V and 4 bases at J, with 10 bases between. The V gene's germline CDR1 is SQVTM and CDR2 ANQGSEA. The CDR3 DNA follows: TGCAGCGTCCCTCAGGGGTACAATGAGCAGTTCTTC. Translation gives CSVPQGYNEQFF.